The 7 T cell receptor beta chains below come from one sample, sequenced in a study of T-cell reconstitution after alpha-beta-depleted transplantation in children. TCRbeta library preparation incorporated unique molecular identifiers. TCRdb itself ran the PCR reads through MiXCR, one entry per CDR3 protein. The profile shows hundreds of thousands of distinct CDR3 sequences, more than 10% of them singletons. The source material was PBMCs from the stem cell graft donor, sampled from the stem cell graft. The receptors shown here come from a human donor who donated a stem cell graft to a child with acute lymphoblastic leukemia.

V usage is TRBV29-1 and J usage is TRBJ1-2; D gene unclear. The CDR3 has 8 residues. From germline, CDR1 is SQVTM and CDR2 ANQGSEA. The V end lost 5 bases, the J end lost 12 bases, and 7 bases lay between the germline ends. The CDR3 bases are TGCAGCGTTCACATAAACACCTTC. This gives the protein CSVHINTF.

Concerning this clonotype itself: One base away lies a much larger clone, so this may be a sequencing read error. The chain joins TRBV20-1 to TRBJ2-1; D not resolved. The germline V and J ends were trimmed by 4 bases and 5 bases, with 6 bases remaining between them. The CDR3 is 11 amino acids. From germline, CDR1 is DFQATT and CDR2 SNEGSKA (reference sequence). The CDR3 protein is CSAMGNNEQFF. Written as DNA, the CDR3 is TGCAGTGCTATGGGAAACAATGAGCAGTTCTTC.

The chain is built from TRBV12-3 or TRBV12-4 and TRBJ2-2; TRBD2 might be the D (7 bases). This CDR3 has 17 amino acids. V lost 3 bases, J lost 7 bases, and 21 bases lay in between. The CDR3 DNA is TGTGCCAGCAGTTTTCTAGGGGGGGGAGGGCCGGTCGGGGAGCTGTTTTTT. Translating gives CASSFLGGGGPVGELFF.

This clonotype was seen only a few times. V gene TRBV9 combines with J gene TRBJ2-1; 16 positions agree with TRBD2. V lost 0 bases to trimming and J lost 8 bases; unmatched junction nucleotides: 5. The CDR3 has 17 residues. Germline V lookup: CDR1 SGDLS, CDR2 YYNGEE. Here the CDR3 reads CASSVVGTSGGADEQFF. The CDR3 coding sequence is TGTGCCAGCAGCGTAGTGGGGACTAGCGGGGGGGCGGATGAGCAGTTCTTC.

This clonotype was counted ten times or more. The chain uses TRBV7-6 and TRBJ1-6; D is possibly TRBD1 (5 bases). The CDR3 loop spans 15 amino acids. CDR1 is SGHVS and CDR2 is FNYEAQ in the germline V gene. V was shortened by 4 bases and J by 6 bases, with 13 bases between the two germline ends. The CDR3 reads CASSSGALGNSPLHF. The CDR3 DNA follows: TGTGCCAGCAGCTCCGGGGCCCTCGGTAATTCACCCCTCCACTTT.

The CDR3 DNA is TGTGCCAGCAGCCCTCAACTACTGGAATATGGCTACACCTTC. Amino acids: CASSPQLLEYGYTF. The chain couples TRBV4-2 to TRBJ1-2; D gene unclear. V lost 4 bases and J 5 bases, leaving 14 bases between the germline ends. CDR3 length: 14 amino acids. Germline-derived CDR1 and CDR2 are LGHNA and YNFKEQ.

This clonotype was detected ten times or more. The chain uses TRBV20-1 and TRBJ1-4; TRBD1 aligns across 8 bases. This CDR3 is built from 14 residues. V dropped 2 bases and J dropped 2; count of bases not matched to a gene: 1. CDR1 and CDR2 from the germline V gene are DFQATT and SNEGSKA (reference sequence). CDR3 nucleotides: TGCAGTGCTAGAAGACAGGGGACTAATGAAAAACTGTTTTTT. Translating it yields CSARRQGTNEKLFF.